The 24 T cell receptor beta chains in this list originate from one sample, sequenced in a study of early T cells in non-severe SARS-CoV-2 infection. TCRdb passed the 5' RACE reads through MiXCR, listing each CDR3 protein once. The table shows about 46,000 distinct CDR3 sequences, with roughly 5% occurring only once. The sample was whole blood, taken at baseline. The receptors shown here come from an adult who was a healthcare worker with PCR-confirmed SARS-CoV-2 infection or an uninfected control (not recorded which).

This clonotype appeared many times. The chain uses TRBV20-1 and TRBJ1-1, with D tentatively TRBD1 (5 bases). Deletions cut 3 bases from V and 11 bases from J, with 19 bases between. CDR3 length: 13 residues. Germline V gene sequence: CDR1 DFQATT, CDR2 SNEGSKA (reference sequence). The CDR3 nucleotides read TGCAGTGCTAGCGATCCTCGTCAGGGTCCGGCTTTCTTT. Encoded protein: CSASDPRQGPAFF.

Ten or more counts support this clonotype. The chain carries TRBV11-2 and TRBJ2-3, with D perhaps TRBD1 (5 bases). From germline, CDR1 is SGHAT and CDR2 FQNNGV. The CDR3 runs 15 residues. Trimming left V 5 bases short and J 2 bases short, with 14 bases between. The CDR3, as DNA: TGTGCCAGCAGCCCAAGGGGCGGAACCACAGATACGCAGTATTTT. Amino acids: CASSPRGGTTDTQYF.

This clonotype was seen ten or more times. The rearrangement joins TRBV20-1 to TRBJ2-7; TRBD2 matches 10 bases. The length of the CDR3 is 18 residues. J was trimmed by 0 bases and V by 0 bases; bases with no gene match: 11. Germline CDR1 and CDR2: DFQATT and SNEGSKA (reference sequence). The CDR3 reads CSARDSSRTSGSSYEQYF. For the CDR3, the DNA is TGCAGTGCTAGAGATTCGTCGCGGACTAGCGGATCCTCCTACGAGCAGTACTTC.

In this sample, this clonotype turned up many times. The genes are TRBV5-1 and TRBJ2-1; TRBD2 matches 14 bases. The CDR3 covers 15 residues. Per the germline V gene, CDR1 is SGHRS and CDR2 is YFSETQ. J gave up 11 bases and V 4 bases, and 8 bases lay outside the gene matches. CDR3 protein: CASSPGTSGSLKQFF. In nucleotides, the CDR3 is TGCGCCAGCAGCCCAGGGACTAGCGGGAGTCTAAAGCAGTTCTTC.

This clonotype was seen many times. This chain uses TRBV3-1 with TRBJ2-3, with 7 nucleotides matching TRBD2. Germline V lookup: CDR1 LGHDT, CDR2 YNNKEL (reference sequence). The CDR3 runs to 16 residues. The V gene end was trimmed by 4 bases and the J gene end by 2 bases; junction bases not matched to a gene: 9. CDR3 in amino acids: CASSPSTSPYTDTQYF. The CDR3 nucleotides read TGTGCCAGCAGCCCCTCGACTAGCCCTTACACAGATACGCAGTATTTT.

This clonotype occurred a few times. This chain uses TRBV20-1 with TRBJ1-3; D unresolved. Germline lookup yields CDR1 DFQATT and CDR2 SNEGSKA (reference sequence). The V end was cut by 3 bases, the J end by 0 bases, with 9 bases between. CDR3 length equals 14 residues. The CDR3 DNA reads TGCAGTGCTAGTTCCGAGCTCTCTGGAAACACCATATATTTT. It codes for CSASSELSGNTIYF.

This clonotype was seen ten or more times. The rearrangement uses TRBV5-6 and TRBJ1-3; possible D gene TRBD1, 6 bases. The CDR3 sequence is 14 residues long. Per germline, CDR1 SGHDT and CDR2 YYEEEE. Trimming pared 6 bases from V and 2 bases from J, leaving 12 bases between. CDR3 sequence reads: CASILAGAGNTIYF. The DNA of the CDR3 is TGTGCCAGCATCCTGGCAGGGGCTGGAAACACCATATATTTT.

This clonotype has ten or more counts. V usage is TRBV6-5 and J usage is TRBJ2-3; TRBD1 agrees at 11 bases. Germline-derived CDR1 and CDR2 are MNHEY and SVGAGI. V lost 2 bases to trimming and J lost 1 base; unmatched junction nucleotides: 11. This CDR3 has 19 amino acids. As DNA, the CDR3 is TGTGCCAGCAGTTACACAACTCCGGGACAGGGGGTACGCACAGATACGCAGTATTTT. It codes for CASSYTTPGQGVRTDTQYF.

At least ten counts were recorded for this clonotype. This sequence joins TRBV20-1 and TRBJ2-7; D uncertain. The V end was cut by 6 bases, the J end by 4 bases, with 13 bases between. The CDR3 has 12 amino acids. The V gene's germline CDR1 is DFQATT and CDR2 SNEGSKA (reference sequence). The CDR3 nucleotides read TGCAGTGCGCCTGTGACGACTTACGAGCAGTACTTC. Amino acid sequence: CSAPVTTYEQYF.

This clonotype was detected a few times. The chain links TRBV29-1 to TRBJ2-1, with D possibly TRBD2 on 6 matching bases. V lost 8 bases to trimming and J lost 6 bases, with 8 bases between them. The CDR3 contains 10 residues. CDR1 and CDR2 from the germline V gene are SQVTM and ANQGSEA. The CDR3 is CSLSGNEQFF. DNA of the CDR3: TGCAGCCTTAGCGGCAATGAGCAGTTCTTC.

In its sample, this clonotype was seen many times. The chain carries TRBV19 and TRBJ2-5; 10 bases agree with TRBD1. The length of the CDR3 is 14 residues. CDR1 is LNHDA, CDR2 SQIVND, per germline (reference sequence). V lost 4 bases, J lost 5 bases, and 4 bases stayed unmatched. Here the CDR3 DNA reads TGTGCCAGTAGTAAAGGGACAGGGGCGGAGACCCAGTACTTC. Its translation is CASSKGTGAETQYF.

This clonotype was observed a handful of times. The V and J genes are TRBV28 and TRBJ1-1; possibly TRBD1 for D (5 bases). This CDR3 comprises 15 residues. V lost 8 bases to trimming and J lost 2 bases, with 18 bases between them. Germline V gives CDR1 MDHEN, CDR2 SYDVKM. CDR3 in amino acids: CASPPGLGRNTEAFF. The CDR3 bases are TGTGCCAGCCCTCCGGGTTTGGGGCGCAACACTGAAGCTTTCTTT.

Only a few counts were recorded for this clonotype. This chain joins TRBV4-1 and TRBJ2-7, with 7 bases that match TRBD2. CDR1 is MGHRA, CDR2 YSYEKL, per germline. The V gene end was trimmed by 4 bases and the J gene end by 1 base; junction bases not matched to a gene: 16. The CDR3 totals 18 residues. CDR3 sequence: CASSRERGGSPWSYEQYF. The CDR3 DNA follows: TGCGCCAGCAGCCGAGAACGCGGGGGATCCCCCTGGTCCTACGAGCAGTACTTC.

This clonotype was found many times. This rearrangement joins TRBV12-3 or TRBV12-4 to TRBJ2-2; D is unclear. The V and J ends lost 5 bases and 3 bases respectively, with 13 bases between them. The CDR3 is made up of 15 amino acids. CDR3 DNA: TGTGCCAGCAGTCCCCCCCGCGAGTACACCGGGGAGCTGTTTTTT. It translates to CASSPPREYTGELFF.

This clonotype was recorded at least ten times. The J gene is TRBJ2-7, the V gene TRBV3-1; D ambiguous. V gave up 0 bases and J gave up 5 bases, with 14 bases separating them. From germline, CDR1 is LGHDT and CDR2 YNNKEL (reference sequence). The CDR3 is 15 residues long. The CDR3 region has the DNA TGTGCCAGCAGCCAAGATCTGAAGGTTTTCAACGAGCAGTACTTC. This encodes CASSQDLKVFNEQYF.

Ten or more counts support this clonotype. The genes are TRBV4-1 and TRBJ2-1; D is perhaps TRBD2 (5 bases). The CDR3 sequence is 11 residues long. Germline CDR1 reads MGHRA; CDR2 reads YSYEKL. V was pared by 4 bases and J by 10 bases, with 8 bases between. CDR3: CASSLLGEQFF. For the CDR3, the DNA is TGCGCCAGCAGCCTACTAGGGGAGCAGTTCTTC.

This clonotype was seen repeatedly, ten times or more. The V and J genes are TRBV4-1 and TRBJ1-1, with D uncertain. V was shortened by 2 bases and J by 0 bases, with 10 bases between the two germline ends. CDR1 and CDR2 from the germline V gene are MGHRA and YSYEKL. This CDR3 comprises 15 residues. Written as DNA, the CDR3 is TGCGCCAGCAGCCAATTGGCAAGCCTGAACACTGAAGCTTTCTTT. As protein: CASSQLASLNTEAFF.

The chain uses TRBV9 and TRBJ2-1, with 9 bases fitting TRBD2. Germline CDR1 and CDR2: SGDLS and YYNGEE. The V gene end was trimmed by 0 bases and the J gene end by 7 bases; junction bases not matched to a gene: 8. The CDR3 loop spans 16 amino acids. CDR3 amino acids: CASSVGPSGIGNEQFF. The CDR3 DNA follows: TGTGCCAGCAGCGTAGGCCCTAGCGGGATCGGGAATGAGCAGTTCTTC.

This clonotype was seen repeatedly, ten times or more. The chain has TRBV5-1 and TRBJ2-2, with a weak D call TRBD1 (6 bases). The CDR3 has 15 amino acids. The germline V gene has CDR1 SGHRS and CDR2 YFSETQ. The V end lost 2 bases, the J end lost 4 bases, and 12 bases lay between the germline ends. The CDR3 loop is CASSFQTGSTGELFF. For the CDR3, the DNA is TGCGCCAGCAGCTTTCAGACAGGCTCCACCGGGGAGCTGTTTTTT.

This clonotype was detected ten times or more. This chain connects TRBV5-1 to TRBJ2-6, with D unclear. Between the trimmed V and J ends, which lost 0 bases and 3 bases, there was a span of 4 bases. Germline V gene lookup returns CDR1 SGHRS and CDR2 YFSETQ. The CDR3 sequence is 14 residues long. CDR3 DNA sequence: TGCGCCAGCAGCTTGGACATTGGGGCCAACGTCCTGACTTTC. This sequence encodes CASSLDIGANVLTF.

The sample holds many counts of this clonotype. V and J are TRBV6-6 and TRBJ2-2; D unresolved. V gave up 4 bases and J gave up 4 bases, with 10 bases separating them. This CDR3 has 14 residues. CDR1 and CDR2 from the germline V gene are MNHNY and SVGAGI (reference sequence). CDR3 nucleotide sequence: TGTGCCAGCAGTTTCGAAGGCCCCACCGGGGAGCTGTTTTTT. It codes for CASSFEGPTGELFF.

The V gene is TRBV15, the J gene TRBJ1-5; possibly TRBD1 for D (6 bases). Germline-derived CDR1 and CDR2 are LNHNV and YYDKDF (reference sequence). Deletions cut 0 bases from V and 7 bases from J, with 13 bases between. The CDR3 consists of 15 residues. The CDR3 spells CATSRDPGANQPQHF. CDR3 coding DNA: TGTGCCACCAGCAGAGATCCAGGGGCGAACCAGCCCCAGCATTTT.

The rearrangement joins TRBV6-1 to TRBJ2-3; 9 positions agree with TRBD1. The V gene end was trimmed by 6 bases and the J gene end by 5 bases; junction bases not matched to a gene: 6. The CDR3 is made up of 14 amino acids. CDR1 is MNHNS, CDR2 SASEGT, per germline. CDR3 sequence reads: CASSPGQGRDTQYF. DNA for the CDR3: TGTGCCAGCAGCCCGGGACAGGGTAGAGATACGCAGTATTTT.

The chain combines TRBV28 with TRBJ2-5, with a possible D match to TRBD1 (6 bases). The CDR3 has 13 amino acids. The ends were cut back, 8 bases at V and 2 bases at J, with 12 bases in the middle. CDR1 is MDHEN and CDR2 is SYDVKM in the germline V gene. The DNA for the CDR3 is TGTGCCAGCGGGACACTGCTGCAAGAGACCCAGTACTTC. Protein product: CASGTLLQETQYF.